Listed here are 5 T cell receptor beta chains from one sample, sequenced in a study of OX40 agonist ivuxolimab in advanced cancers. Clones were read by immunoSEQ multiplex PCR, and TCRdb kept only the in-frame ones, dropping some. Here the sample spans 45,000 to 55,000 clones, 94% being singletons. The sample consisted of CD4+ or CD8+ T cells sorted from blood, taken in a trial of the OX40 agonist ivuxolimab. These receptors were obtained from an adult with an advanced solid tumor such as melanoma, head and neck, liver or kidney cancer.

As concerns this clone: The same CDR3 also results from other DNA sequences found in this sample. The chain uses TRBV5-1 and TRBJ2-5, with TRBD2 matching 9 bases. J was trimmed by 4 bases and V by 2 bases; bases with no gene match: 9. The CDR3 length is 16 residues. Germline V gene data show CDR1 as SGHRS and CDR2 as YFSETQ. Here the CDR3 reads CASSFPLAGETETQYF. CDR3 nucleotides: TGCGCCAGCAGCTTCCCATTAGCGGGAGAAACAGAGACCCAGTACTTC.

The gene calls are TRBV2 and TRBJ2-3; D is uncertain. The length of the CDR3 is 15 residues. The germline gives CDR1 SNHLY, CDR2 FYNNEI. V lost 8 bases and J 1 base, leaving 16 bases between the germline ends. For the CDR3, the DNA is TGTGCCAGCCTTAGAGCGAATTCCCGCACAGATACGCAGTATTTT. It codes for CASLRANSRTDTQYF.

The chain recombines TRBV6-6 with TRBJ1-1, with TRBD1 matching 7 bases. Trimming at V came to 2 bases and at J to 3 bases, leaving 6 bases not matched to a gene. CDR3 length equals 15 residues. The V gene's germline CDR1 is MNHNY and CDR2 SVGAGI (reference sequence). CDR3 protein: CASSYRRGRDTEAFF. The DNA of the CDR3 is TGTGCCAGCAGTTACCGGAGGGGGCGAGACACTGAAGCTTTCTTT.

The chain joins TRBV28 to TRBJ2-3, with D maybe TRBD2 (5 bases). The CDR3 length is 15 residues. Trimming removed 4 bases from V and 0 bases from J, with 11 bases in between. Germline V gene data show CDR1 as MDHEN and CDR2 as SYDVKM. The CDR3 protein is CASSYTRESTDTQYF. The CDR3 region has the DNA TGTGCCAGCAGTTATACAAGGGAGAGCACAGATACGCAGTATTTT.

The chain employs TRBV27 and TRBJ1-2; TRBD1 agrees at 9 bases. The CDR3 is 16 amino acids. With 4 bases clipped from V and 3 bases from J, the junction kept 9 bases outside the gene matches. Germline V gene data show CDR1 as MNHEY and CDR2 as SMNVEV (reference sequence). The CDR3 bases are TGTGCCAGCAGTTCACTTTTACAGGGGGCTGACTATGGCTACACCTTC. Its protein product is CASSSLLQGADYGYTF.